The T cell receptor beta chain under discussion was sequenced for a study of blood T cell repertoires in COVID-19. Background on the study: PBMCs, B-cell-depleted T cells, or T cells provided the cDNA or gDNA that made up the material.

Original processing methods: From reference gene primer amplification, estimates of nucleated cell counts were derived. Assay used: immunoSEQ multiplex PCR; TCRdb lists only in-frame clones, some missing. Clone size and V and J calls were adopted from that table, with D and trimming inferred from the DNA. The sample carries some 150,000 clones, about 91% recorded once. Trimming removed 2 bases at V and 8 bases at J, with 6 bases between. There are 12 residues in the CDR3. CDR1 is MNHEY, CDR2 SVGEGT, per germline. This TCR came from a woman aged 18-29 years who had recovered from COVID-19. The chain recombines TRBV6-2 or TRBV6-3 with TRBJ1-4; D uncertain. The sample was PBMCs or T cells enriched from blood (not recorded which). The CDR3 nucleotides read TGTGCCAGCAGTTACACCGGGGAAAAACTGTTTTTT. It codes for CASSYTGEKLFF.